This note documents a single T cell receptor beta chain sequence. As yet, its antigen is unknown. 5'RACE template switching added a universal primer site and UMIs to TCR cDNA. TCRdb re-derived calls from the 5' RACE reads in MiXCR, one entry per CDR3 protein. Counted here are roughly 500,000 distinct CDR3 sequences, about a fifth occurring once; the ten biggest clones make up roughly an eighth. These data are taken from a study of T cells after yellow fever vaccination. With 1 base clipped from V and 4 bases from J, the junction kept 12 bases outside the gene matches. CDR1 is SGHAT and CDR2 is FQNNGV in the germline V gene. The CDR3 covers 18 residues. Study-wide points: At 95% to 98% for CD4 and about 91% for CD8, most primary-vaccination clones showed up again after the booster. Any FACS-sorted repertoire could hold abundant clonotypes that contaminate it from the bulk population.

The source of this sequence is a man between 25 and 39 years old who received the YFV17D yellow fever vaccine. Sequenced here: PBMCs, sampled 15 days after the yellow fever booster vaccination. The chain is built from TRBV11-2 and TRBJ2-1; 8 bases are a match to TRBD2. This CDR3 is CASSLVPGAGAFYNEQFF. The CDR3 DNA reads as TGTGCCAGCAGCTTAGTACCGGGAGCGGGAGCCTTTTACAATGAGCAGTTCTTC.